A single sample is the source of the 21 T cell receptor beta chains below, sequenced in a study of metastatic and nonmetastatic thyroid tumors. With MiXCR, TCRdb called clones anew from the PCR reads. The data show roughly 24,000 clones, more than 20% seen once. All patients were untreated before thyroid surgery. Sequencing input: blood. These TCRs come from a male donor with papillary thyroid cancer or a benign thyroid nodule (not recorded which). Some clones in this sample may be carry-over from other donors' samples.

This clone has ten or more counts. V and J are TRBV20-1 and TRBJ1-5; D is undetermined. The CDR3 covers 13 residues. Trimming took 0 bases from V and 3 from J, leaving 6 bases between them. Germline assignment: CDR1 DFQATT and CDR2 SNEGSKA (reference sequence). For the CDR3, the DNA is TGCAGTGCTAGAGATAGGTTCAATCAGCCCCAGCATTTT. Translated: CSARDRFNQPQHF.

This sequence joins TRBV11-2 and TRBJ2-1, with 10 bases fitting TRBD2. The ends lost 4 bases at V and 4 bases at J; junction bases unmatched: 4. The CDR3 loop spans 15 amino acids. Looked up from germline, CDR1 is SGHAT and CDR2 is FQNNGV. The CDR3 loop is CASSSTSGTYNEQFF. The CDR3 DNA is TGTGCCAGCAGCTCTACTAGCGGGACATACAATGAGCAGTTCTTC.

The J gene is TRBJ2-7, the V gene TRBV7-8; D is ambiguous. The length of the CDR3 is 16 residues. Between the trimmed V and J ends, which lost 5 bases and 3 bases, there was a span of 20 bases. Germline CDR1 SGHVS, CDR2 FQNEAQ. The CDR3: CASSPQPGLTHYEQYF. CDR3 bases: TGTGCCAGCAGCCCCCAACCGGGCCTGACTCACTACGAGCAGTACTTC.

The chain joins TRBV9 to TRBJ1-6; tentatively, D is TRBD1 (5 bases). CDR3 length: 14 amino acids. Germline V gene lookup returns CDR1 SGDLS and CDR2 YYNGEE. Trimming stripped 0 bases from V and 7 bases from J, with 8 bases between. CDR3 nucleotide sequence: TGTGCCAGCAGCGTAGCGAGGGGAAATTCACCCCTCCACTTT. This translates into CASSVARGNSPLHF.

This clone has a count of ten or more. This chain links TRBV9 with TRBJ2-1; TRBD2 might be the D (5 bases). This CDR3 region has 17 residues. V lost 4 bases, J lost 5 bases, and 22 bases lay in between. Germline CDR1 is SGDLS and CDR2 is YYNGEE. The CDR3 sequence is CASSIPQTGKMDNEQFF. For the CDR3, the DNA is TGTGCCAGCAGCATCCCCCAGACGGGAAAGATGGACAATGAGCAGTTCTTC.

Concerning this clone: One end of the junction does not line up with germline, which may come from a read error. The rearrangement uses TRBV6-1 and TRBJ1-1; 7 bases are a match to TRBD1. Germline assignment: CDR1 MNHNS and CDR2 SASEGT. CDR3 length equals 16 residues. The CDR3 DNA is TGTGCCATCAGTGTCGGGACAGCCTTTTCCCACACTGAATCTTTCTTT. This gives the protein CAISVGTAFSHTESFF.

This clone appeared many times. The J gene is TRBJ2-1, the V gene TRBV9; 7 bases fit TRBD2. This CDR3 is built from 16 residues. Looked up from germline, CDR1 is SGDLS and CDR2 is YYNGEE. Trimming cost V 4 bases and J 3 bases; bases outside gene matches: 10. The chain's CDR3 is CASSSRGVEHYNEQFF. CDR3 coding DNA: TGTGCCAGCAGCTCACGGGGGGTCGAGCACTACAATGAGCAGTTCTTC.

This clone appeared a few times. One end of the junction is discordant with germline, which a read error may explain. CDR3: CAISRAWGRAGELFF. In nucleotides, the CDR3 is TGTGCCATCAGCAGAGCCTGGGGTCGCGCCGGGGAGCTGTTTTTT. The gene calls are TRBV15 and TRBJ2-2; the D is unclear. CDR1 and CDR2 from the germline V gene are LNHNV and YYDKDF (reference sequence). This CDR3 spans 15 amino acids.

This clone appeared a few times. This chain joins TRBV20-1 and TRBJ1-1, with a tentative D call TRBD1 (6 bases). CDR1 and CDR2 from the germline V gene are DFQATT and SNEGSKA (reference sequence). CDR3 length: 17 residues. Trimming cost V 0 bases and J 3 bases, with 20 bases left between them. CDR3 coding DNA: TGCAGTGCTAGAGATGGTCGGGGGGCGAGGTTTGACACTGAAGCTTTCTTT. Translation gives CSARDGRGARFDTEAFF.

This clone was observed many times. The chain recombines TRBV6-4 with TRBJ2-2, with a tentative D call TRBD2 (5 bases). Germline loops: CDR1 MRHNA, CDR2 SNTAGT. The CDR3 consists of 15 residues. Trimming took off 3 bases at V and 0 bases at J, with 8 bases between the two ends. CDR3 amino acids: CASSEEGANTGELFF. CDR3 nucleotides: TGTGCCAGCAGTGAAGAGGGCGCGAACACCGGGGAGCTGTTTTTT.

The chain has TRBV18 and TRBJ2-1, with D possibly being TRBD2 (5 bases). Trimming left V 6 bases short and J 1 base short, with 13 bases between. CDR1 and CDR2 (germline): KGHSH, LQKENI. The CDR3 runs to 15 residues. For the CDR3, the DNA is TGTGCCAGCTCCCAGGTACGGGGTTCCTACAATGAGCAGTTCTTC. This codes for CASSQVRGSYNEQFF.

The chain couples TRBV30 to TRBJ2-7; D is unclear. CDR3 length: 14 residues. Trimming removed 1 base at V and 0 bases at J, with 10 bases between. CDR1 is GTSNPN, CDR2 SVGIG, per germline (reference sequence). The CDR3 region is CAWSGDGSSYEQYF. CDR3 nucleotides: TGTGCCTGGAGTGGAGACGGAAGCTCCTACGAGCAGTACTTC. Full variable domain (missing parts from reference TRBV30 and TRBJ2-7): SQTIHQWPATLVQPVGSPLSLECTVEGTSNPNLYWYRQAAGRGLQLLFYSVGIGQISSEVPQNLSASRPQDRQFILSSKKLLLSDSGFYLCAWSGDGSSYEQYFGPGTRLTVT.

In this sample, this clone turned up many times. The V call is TRBV6-6, the J call TRBJ2-1; D might be TRBD1 or TRBD2, each matching 5 bases. Germline V gene lookup returns CDR1 MNHNY and CDR2 SVGAGI (reference sequence). The CDR3 length is 14 residues. V was trimmed by 2 bases and J by 6 bases, leaving 11 bases between them. The CDR3 DNA reads TGTGCCAGCAGTTACCCAGGGACCTCCAATGAGCAGTTCTTC. Amino acid sequence: CASSYPGTSNEQFF.

The chain links TRBV11-3 to TRBJ2-5, with D perhaps TRBD1 (6 bases). CDR1 and CDR2 from the germline V gene are SGHNT and YENEEA. The germline V and J ends were trimmed by 1 base and 1 base, with 16 bases remaining between them. The CDR3 has 17 residues. The CDR3 nucleotides are TGTGCCAGCAGCTTAGGCCTAACCCGGACAGCCCAAGAGACCCAGTACTTC. This gives the protein CASSLGLTRTAQETQYF.

The rearrangement joins TRBV30 to TRBJ2-2; 7 nucleotides match TRBD2. Germline V gene lookup returns CDR1 GTSNPN and CDR2 SVGIG (reference sequence). The CDR3 has 13 residues. Losses at the gene ends were 4 bases for V and 7 bases for J; bases not matched to a gene: 6. For the CDR3, the DNA is TGTGCCTGGACGGTGGGGAGGGACGGGGAGCTGTTTTTT. This encodes CAWTVGRDGELFF.

This clone ranks as medium-sized (0.01 to 0.1%). V and J are TRBV6-1 and TRBJ2-3; D remains ambiguous. The ends were cut back, 4 bases at V and 6 bases at J, with 14 bases in the middle. This CDR3 has 14 residues. Per the germline V gene, CDR1 is MNHNS and CDR2 is SASEGT. CDR3 sequence: CASSVGSPADTQYF. CDR3 coding DNA: TGTGCCAGCAGTGTTGGCAGTCCGGCTGATACGCAGTATTTT.

This clone has a count of ten or more. The chain joins TRBV14 to TRBJ1-5, with TRBD1 identical over 7 bases. V was clipped by 4 bases and J by 7 bases; unmatched bases: 19. The CDR3 is 18 amino acids. Germline V CDR1 and CDR2: SGHDN, FVKESK. The CDR3 region has the DNA TGTGCCAGCAGCCCAGACTCCCTGGGACAGCTGGCGAGGCAGCCCCAGCATTTT. This codes for CASSPDSLGQLARQPQHF.

The rearrangement links TRBV20-1 to TRBJ1-2, with D tentatively TRBD1 (5 bases). V gave up 6 bases and J gave up 4 bases, with 15 bases separating them. This CDR3 has 13 amino acids. The V gene's germline CDR1 is DFQATT and CDR2 SNEGSKA (reference sequence). Here the CDR3 DNA reads TGCAGTGCGGTTGGGGGAGGGCTCTATGGCTACACCTTC. Translated, it gives CSAVGGGLYGYTF.

The V and J genes are TRBV6-2 or TRBV6-3 and TRBJ2-7; D perhaps matches TRBD1 (5 bases). V was trimmed by 4 bases and J by 5 bases, leaving 15 bases between them. Germline V gene lookup returns CDR1 MNHEY and CDR2 SVGEGT. The length of the CDR3 is 14 residues. CDR3 region: CASSSGLLFDEQYF. Written as DNA, the CDR3 is TGTGCCAGCAGTTCAGGGCTCCTTTTTGACGAGCAGTACTTC.

The V gene is TRBV6-4, the J gene TRBJ2-2; D remains ambiguous. The V gene lost 0 bases and the J gene lost 7 bases, with 9 bases spanning the gap. This CDR3 comprises 14 residues. Germline V gene lookup returns CDR1 MRHNA and CDR2 SNTAGT. CDR3 in amino acids: CASSDSAEVGELFF. DNA for the CDR3: TGTGCCAGCAGTGACTCAGCTGAAGTCGGGGAGCTGTTTTTT.

This clone appeared many times. The chain combines TRBV20-1 with TRBJ2-5; no reliable D call. Between the trimmed V and J ends, which lost 5 bases and 5 bases, there was a span of 9 bases. The CDR3 is 11 residues long. Germline V gives CDR1 DFQATT, CDR2 SNEGSKA (reference sequence). The CDR3 DNA sequence: TGCAGTGCTGGACCGTCGGAGACCCAGTACTTC. Residues: CSAGPSETQYF.